This is a list of T cell receptor beta chains from one sample in a study of CD8 T cells in ankylosing spondylitis. TCRdb re-derived calls from the 5' RACE reads in MiXCR, one entry per CDR3 protein. The table lists about 44,000 distinct CDR3 sequences, about 10% of them singletons. The sample was blood, either unsorted or a sorted T cell fraction (not recorded which). The receptors originated from a male donor with ankylosing spondylitis or in good health (not recorded which). CDR3s include the opening cysteine and the closing phenylalanine or tryptophan. A D gene is named only where the DNA matches it firmly. The listing skips clone size in some rows; elsewhere it reads once, few, many or a size class.

>NA|TRBV4-1|NA|TRBJ2-6
TGCGCCAGCAGCCCATGGTACTTCTCTGGGGCCAACGTCCTGACTTTC
CASSPWYFSGANVLTF
>NA|TRBV6-6|many|TRBJ1-4
TGTGCCAGCACTCAAGGACAGATTGAAAAACTGTTTTTT
CASTQGQIEKLFF
>TRBD1|TRBV10-3|many|TRBJ1-2
TGTGCCATCAGTGAGCACGGGACAGACGACTATGGCTACACCTTC
CAISEHGTDDYGYTF
>NA|TRBV2|NA|TRBJ1-4
TGTGCCAGAAGTGAACTTTACAATGAAAAACTGTTTTTT
CARSELYNEKLFF
>NA|TRBV9|NA|TRBJ2-3
TGTGCCAGCAGCATACAGGTGTGGAGTACAGATACGCAGTATTTT
CASSIQVWSTDTQYF
>TRBD2|TRBV7-8|many|TRBJ2-3
TGTGCCAGCAGCCCCGGGGTAGCGGGGAATACGCAGTATTTT
CASSPGVAGNTQYF
>NA|TRBV10-3|many|TRBJ2-3
TGTGCCATCAGTGAAGGGGGTCCCAAGGCAACTGGCACAGATACGCAGTATTTT
CAISEGGPKATGTDTQYF
>NA|TRBV25-1|many|TRBJ1-1
TGTGCCAGCAGTGACCCCTCCGGGGCTCGAGGCACTGAAGCTTTCTTT
CASSDPSGARGTEAFF
>NA|TRBV7-2|many|TRBJ2-7
TGTGCCAGCAGCCCCAGGGGCAATACCTACGAGCAGTACTTC
CASSPRGNTYEQYF
>NA|TRBV5-6|many|TRBJ1-1
TGTGCCAGCAGCTTGGGATTTTACACTGAAGCTTTCTTT
CASSLGFYTEAFF
>NA|TRBV19|NA|TRBJ1-2
TGTGCCAGTAGCAGAACAGGGTTCTATGAAGGCTACACCTTC
CASSRTGFYEGYTF
>NA|TRBV29-1|many|TRBJ2-1
TGCAGCGTTGAAACAGAGGGGGTCTACAATGAGCAGTTCTTC
CSVETEGVYNEQFF
>TRBD1|TRBV12-3/TRBV12-4|many|TRBJ2-7
TGTGCCAGCAGAGCGACAGGGTCGGCCTTCGAGCAGTACTTC
CASRATGSAFEQYF
>NA|TRBV23-1|few|TRBJ1-6
TGCGCCTACCGGGACATTTATTCACCCCTCCACTTT
CAYRDIYSPLHF
>TRBD2|TRBV7-9|NA|TRBJ2-7
TGTGCCAGCAGCGCCACAGCGGGGCCCGACGAGCAGTACTTC
CASSATAGPDEQYF
>NA|TRBV5-1|many|TRBJ2-3
TGCGCCAGCAGCTTGCCTTCAACAGATACGCAGTATTTT
CASSLPSTDTQYF
>NA|TRBV6-1|few|TRBJ2-5
TGTGCCAGCCCAGGGCTCGGCGAGACCCAGTACTTC
CASPGLGETQYF
>TRBD1|TRBV7-9|few|TRBJ2-7
TGTGCCAGCAGCTACGCTAAACAGGGGTACTCCTACGAGCAGTACTTC
CASSYAKQGYSYEQYF
>TRBD1|TRBV12-5|NA|TRBJ1-2
TGTGCTAGTGGACTCACAGGGGTGCATGGCTACACCTTC
CASGLTGVHGYTF
>NA|TRBV7-6|many|TRBJ2-5
TGTGCCAGCAGCCCTCACCAAGAGACCCAGTACTTC
CASSPHQETQYF
>NA|TRBV7-8|many|TRBJ2-1
TGTGCCAGCATCACCCTCGGTGGGTCCTACAATGAGCAGTTCTTC
CASITLGGSYNEQFF
>NA|TRBV12-3/TRBV12-4|NA|TRBJ1-2
TGTGCCAGCAGTTTACAGGGTTCCTATGGCTACACCTTC
CASSLQGSYGYTF
>NA|TRBV5-1|medium-sized|TRBJ1-1
TGCGCCAGCAGCTTGAGGCAGAACACTGAAGCTTTCTTT
CASSLRQNTEAFF
>NA|TRBV29-1|many|TRBJ2-1
TGCAGCGAGCAGACAACCTCCACGGGGTTCAATGAGCAGTTCTTC
CSEQTTSTGFNEQFF
>TRBD1|TRBV5-6|many|TRBJ2-1
TGTGCCAGCAGCCAGGACAGGCACAATGAGCAGTTCTTC
CASSQDRHNEQFF
>TRBD1|TRBV20-1|many|TRBJ1-2
TGCAGTGCTAGAGATCCGGGACAGGGGAGGTTCTATGGCTACACCTTC
CSARDPGQGRFYGYTF
>NA|TRBV5-1|many|TRBJ2-3
TGCGCCAGCAGCCCAACCGGTGTCGCGGTTGGGAATACGCAGTATTTT
CASSPTGVAVGNTQYF
>TRBD1|TRBV5-1|many|TRBJ2-7
TGCGCCAGCAGCATAGGGACAGGGTCCTACGAGCAGTACTTC
CASSIGTGSYEQYF
>NA|TRBV5-1|few|TRBJ1-1
TGCGCCAGCAGCTCAAGACTGGGGCCGAACACTGAAGCTTTCTTT
CASSSRLGPNTEAFF
>NA|TRBV15|many|TRBJ2-5
TGTGCCACCAGCAGAGAGGTCGTAGAGACCCAGTACTTC
CATSREVVETQYF
>NA|TRBV19|few|TRBJ2-6
TGTGCCAGTAGTCCCTATTGGGGGGGGCGAAGCTCTGGGGCCAACGTCCTGACTTTC
CASSPYWGGRSSGANVLTF
>NA|TRBV12-3/TRBV12-4|many|TRBJ2-2
TGTGCCAGCAGTTACACCGGGGAGCTGTTTTTT
CASSYTGELFF
>TRBD2|TRBV6-5|NA|TRBJ2-1
TGTGCCAGCAGTTACTTAGCGGGGAGGGAGCAGTTCTTC
CASSYLAGREQFF
>NA|TRBV5-1|many|TRBJ2-3
TGCGCCAGCAGCTTCTCCATGGCGGGAGATACGCAGTATTTT
CASSFSMAGDTQYF
>TRBD2|TRBV20-1|NA|TRBJ2-5
TGCAGTGCTGCGACTAGCGGGCAAGAGACCCAGTACTTC
CSAATSGQETQYF
>NA|TRBV12-3/TRBV12-4|many|TRBJ1-5
TGTGCCAGCCGGGCGGGGGGAAAGGTTCAGCCCCAGCATTTT
CASRAGGKVQPQHF
>TRBD1|TRBV27|many|TRBJ2-7
TGTGCCAGCAGTCTTTACTCCGGGACAGGGATCGACGAGCAGTACTTC
CASSLYSGTGIDEQYF
>NA|TRBV28|NA|TRBJ1-1
TGTGCCAGCACCTTAAACACTGAAGCTTTCTTT
CASTLNTEAFF
>TRBD1|TRBV2|many|TRBJ2-7
TGTGCCAGCAGGGACAGGGGCCACGAGCAGTACTTC
CASRDRGHEQYF
>NA|TRBV5-1|many|TRBJ2-2
TGCGCCAGCACCCTGGGTTTGGGGGACACCGGGGAGCTGTTTTTT
CASTLGLGDTGELFF
>NA|TRBV14|many|TRBJ1-5
TGTGCCAGCAGCCAACGGGGTGGTCAGCCCCAGCATTTT
CASSQRGGQPQHF
>TRBD1|TRBV6-4|NA|TRBJ2-1
TGTGCCAGCAGCTTGACAGGGAATGAGCAGTTCTTC
CASSLTGNEQFF
>NA|TRBV5-1|many|TRBJ2-7
TGCGCCAGCAGCTTGGCCCAGGGTAAGGCCGCTTTAGAATCCGAGCAGTACTTC
CASSLAQGKAALESEQYF
>NA|TRBV7-2|NA|TRBJ1-5
TGTGCCAGCAGACCAGGGCCAAATCAGCCCCAGCATTTT
CASRPGPNQPQHF
>NA|TRBV20-1|many|TRBJ1-4
TGCAGTGCTAACCGACTTGGCAGTCCAACTAATGAAAAACTGTTTTTT
CSANRLGSPTNEKLFF
>TRBD1|TRBV5-1|NA|TRBJ1-5
TGCGCCAGCAGCTTCGGGGACAGGGATGATAGTCAGCCCCAGCATTTT
CASSFGDRDDSQPQHF
>NA|TRBV12-3/TRBV12-4|many|TRBJ1-4
TGTGCCAGCAGTTCTACAGGGTTGACTAATGAAAAACTGTTTTTT
CASSSTGLTNEKLFF
>NA|TRBV12-3/TRBV12-4|many|TRBJ2-1
TGTGCCAGCAGCTATGGGTACAATGAGCAGTTCTTC
CASSYGYNEQFF
>TRBD2|TRBV12-3/TRBV12-4|many|TRBJ2-1
TGTGCCAGCAGTGAACGACGGGGGGTCCTCGGCAATGAGCAGTTCTTC
CASSERRGVLGNEQFF
>TRBD1|TRBV5-1|many|TRBJ2-3
TGCGCCAGCAGTCCCGGGACAGGCACAGATACGCAGTATTTT
CASSPGTGTDTQYF
>TRBD2|TRBV28|once|TRBJ2-1
TGTGCCAGCAGGGCTAGCGGGGGAAACTACAGGGGTGAGCAGTTCTTC
CASRASGGNYRGEQFF